A selection of T cell receptor beta chains follows, all from one sample in a study of monozygotic twins with inflammatory bowel disease. TCRdb reprocessed the 5' RACE reads and keeps a single row for each CDR3 protein, giving no DNA. The sample has just over 300,000 distinct CDR3 sequences; the top ten hold 5% to 6%. Sequencing input: blood. These receptors originate from a human donor with ulcerative colitis or Crohn's disease, or a healthy co-twin of an affected twin (not recorded which). Both conserved end residues are part of each CDR3. Each record gives: V gene, J gene, CDR3 protein.

V gene: TRBV7-2
J gene: TRBJ2-4
CDR3 protein: CASSLGVIQYF

V gene: TRBV5-1
J gene: TRBJ1-2
CDR3 protein: CASSSAGQLIYGYTF

V gene: TRBV7-2
J gene: TRBJ2-7
CDR3 protein: CASSLDFYEQYF

V gene: TRBV19
J gene: TRBJ2-1
CDR3 protein: CASSRTGAFEQFF

V gene: TRBV7-9
J gene: TRBJ2-1
CDR3 protein: CASASREVGSYNEQFF

V gene: TRBV7-8
J gene: TRBJ2-6
CDR3 protein: CASGPWAGANVLTF

V gene: TRBV7-2
J gene: TRBJ2-7
CDR3 protein: CASSVPGQGSYEQYF

V gene: TRBV27
J gene: TRBJ1-5
CDR3 protein: CASRTGGQPQHF

V gene: TRBV20-1
J gene: TRBJ2-7
CDR3 protein: CSAPQGARNEQYF

V gene: TRBV7-9
J gene: TRBJ2-7
CDR3 protein: CASSWGGADYEQYF

V gene: TRBV5-1
J gene: TRBJ2-1
CDR3 protein: CASRGSGPNEQFF